The 21 T cell receptor beta chains in this list originate from one sample, sequenced in a study of cytomegalovirus exposure and HLA in healthy donors. Primers for the PCR totalled 60 Vbeta and 13 Jbeta. The data were produced by immunoSEQ multiplex PCR, yet TCRdb's version contains in-frame clones alone and is incomplete. Among 100,000 to 150,000 clones listed, 79% were seen once. Sequencing was performed on PBMCs. Every receptor here comes from a male donor in good health and CMV-seronegative.

This clone was seen only a few times. This chain connects TRBV13 to TRBJ1-4; 7 nucleotides match TRBD1. CDR3 length equals 14 residues. The V and J ends lost 5 bases and 8 bases, in that order; junction bases with no gene match: 8. Per germline, CDR1 PRHDT and CDR2 FYEKMQ (reference sequence). CDR3 amino acids: CASSPRGVGEKLFF. The CDR3 DNA reads as TGTGCCAGCAGCCCCAGGGGGGTAGGAGAAAAACTGTTTTTT. The complete variable domain, with remaining parts taken from reference TRBV13 and TRBJ1-4, reads AAGVIQSPRHLIKEKRETATLKCYPIPRHDTVYWYQQGPGQDPQFLISFYEKMQSDKGSIPDRFSAQQFSDYHSELNMSSLELGDSALYFCASSPRGVGEKLFFGSGTQLSVL.

Only a few counts were recorded for this clone. The chain carries TRBV7-6 and TRBJ1-1; 9 bases match TRBD1. J lost 5 bases, V lost 1 base, and 5 bases had no gene match. The germline V gene encodes CDR1 SGHVS and CDR2 FNYEAQ. The CDR3 runs 15 residues. The DNA of the CDR3 is TGTGCCAGCAGCTTAGTAGGACAGGGGACGACTGAAGCTTTCTTT. The encoded protein is CASSLVGQGTTEAFF.

The chain links TRBV19 to TRBJ1-5; possibly TRBD1 for D (5 bases). From germline, CDR1 is LNHDA and CDR2 SQIVND (reference sequence). The CDR3 totals 16 residues. Trimming cost V 5 bases and J 0 bases, with 14 bases left between them. The CDR3 sequence is CASSSMHGASNQPQHF. In nucleotides, the CDR3 is TGTGCCAGTAGTTCCATGCATGGGGCTAGCAATCAGCCCCAGCATTTT.

The J gene is TRBJ2-7, the V gene TRBV11-2; 9 bases agree with TRBD1. The CDR3 runs 14 residues. Germline CDR1 and CDR2: SGHAT and FQNNGV. Trimming at V came to 4 bases and at J to 6 bases, leaving 7 bases not matched to a gene. This CDR3 is CASSSGQGESEQYF. Written as DNA, the CDR3 is TGTGCCAGCAGCTCGGGACAGGGAGAGAGCGAGCAGTACTTC.

This rearrangement joins TRBV6-4 to TRBJ1-4; D may be TRBD1 (5 bases). V dropped 5 bases and J dropped 8 bases, with 15 bases sitting between them. The CDR3 sequence is 14 residues long. Looked up from germline, CDR1 is MRHNA and CDR2 is SNTAGT. The CDR3 bases are TGTGCCAGCAGTCCACGACCCGGGGGGGAAAAACTGTTTTTT. Protein sequence: CASSPRPGGEKLFF.

This chain uses TRBV27 with TRBJ2-1; TRBD1 matches 8 bases. The CDR3 sequence is 14 residues long. CDR1 is MNHEY and CDR2 is SMNVEV in the germline V gene (reference sequence). After removal of 7 bases from V and 2 bases from J, the junction contained 4 bases not matched to a gene. The CDR3 nucleotides read TGTGCCAGCACCAACAGGGGGGCCTACAATGAGCAGTTCTTC. Translation gives CASTNRGAYNEQFF.

This clone was seen once. This rearrangement joins TRBV7-9 to TRBJ1-2; no clear D gene. This CDR3 has 13 amino acids. Trimming pared 6 bases from V and 4 bases from J, leaving 12 bases between. Germline lookup yields CDR1 SEHNR and CDR2 FQNEAQ (reference sequence). The CDR3 protein is CASSLDGVYGYTF. Here the CDR3 DNA reads TGTGCCAGCAGTCTGGACGGGGTCTATGGCTACACCTTC. The variable domain in full, with the rest retrieved from reference TRBV7-9 and TRBJ1-2, is DTGVSQNPRHKITKRGQNVTFRCDPISEHNRLYWYRQTLGQGPEFLTYFQNEAQLEKSRLLSDRFSAERPKGSFSTLEIQRTEQGDSAMYLCASSLDGVYGYTFGSGTRLTVV.

This chain joins TRBV30 and TRBJ1-5, with D perhaps TRBD1 (6 bases). Deletions cut 2 bases from V and 5 bases from J, with 7 bases between. Germline loops: CDR1 GTSNPN, CDR2 SVGIG (reference sequence). The CDR3 extends over 12 amino acids. CDR3 nucleotides: TGTGCCTGGAGTCCAGGGGATCAGCCCCAGCATTTT. It encodes CAWSPGDQPQHF.

The chain is built from TRBV9 and TRBJ1-6, with 9 positions matching TRBD1. In germline, CDR1 is SGDLS, CDR2 YYNGEE. Trimming cost V 4 bases and J 7 bases; bases outside gene matches: 6. The CDR3 is 15 amino acids. For the CDR3, the DNA is TGTGCCAGCAGCTTCACAGGGGGCGAGAATTCACCCCTCCACTTT. Amino acids: CASSFTGGENSPLHF.

This chain links TRBV5-1 with TRBJ2-2; tentatively, D is TRBD1 (5 bases). This CDR3 is built from 15 residues. The V gene's germline CDR1 is SGHRS and CDR2 YFSETQ. With 0 bases removed from V and 6 bases from J, the gap between germline ends came to 12 bases. This CDR3 is CASSLEGPHPGELFF. The CDR3 DNA reads as TGCGCCAGCAGCTTGGAGGGGCCACATCCCGGGGAGCTGTTTTTT.

This sequence joins TRBV4-3 and TRBJ2-5, with TRBD2 as a possible D gene (5 bases). The better agreement between TRBJ2-7 and the DNA end casts doubt on the J call. The germline gives CDR1 LGHNA, CDR2 YSLEER. The CDR3 runs to 17 residues. The CDR3 nucleotides are TGCGCCAGCAGCCAAGACCACGCGAGGGAGCATTTCAACGAGCAGTACTTC. Translated: CASSQDHAREHFNEQYF.

The chain combines TRBV19 with TRBJ1-5, with TRBD1 as a possible D gene (6 bases). CDR1 and CDR2 (germline): LNHDA, SQIVND (reference sequence). Trimming pared 3 bases from V and 7 bases from J, leaving 19 bases between. The CDR3 is 16 amino acids. In nucleotides, the CDR3 is TGTGCCAGTAGTATGAGATCTAGGGGGGAGGGACAGCCCCAGCATTTT. Protein: CASSMRSRGEGQPQHF.

The V and J genes are TRBV30 and TRBJ1-5; 7 bases line up with TRBD1. This CDR3 has 16 amino acids. The trim removed 0 bases at V and 0 bases at J, leaving 5 bases unmatched. Per germline, CDR1 GTSNPN and CDR2 SVGIG (reference sequence). DNA for the CDR3: TGTGCCTGGAGTGTTGGACAGGTTTATAGCAATCAGCCCCAGCATTTT. Translation gives CAWSVGQVYSNQPQHF.

Note on this clone: A read error may produce the germline difference seen at one junction end. V usage is TRBV5-1 and J usage is TRBJ2-3; weak D call: TRBD1 (6 bases). The CDR3 is made up of 15 amino acids. Germline CDR1 reads SGHRS; CDR2 reads YFSETQ. CDR3 sequence: CASGLQGTSTDTQYF. The CDR3 DNA follows: TGCGCCAGCGGCTTACAGGGCACTAGCACAGATACGCAGTATTTT.

CDR3 nucleotide sequence: TGTGCCAGCAGATCAACTAGCGGGGTCCCCTACGAGCAGTACTTC. Protein sequence: CASRSTSGVPYEQYF. This sequence joins TRBV6-5 and TRBJ2-5, with TRBD2 identical over 10 bases. The J call may not be correct, given that the DNA end is closer to TRBJ2-7. The CDR3 totals 15 residues. CDR1 and CDR2 (germline): MNHEY, SVGAGI.

The rearrangement links TRBV5-4 to TRBJ1-2; D not resolved. CDR1 and CDR2 from the germline V gene are SGHNT and YYREEE (reference sequence). The CDR3 extends over 14 amino acids. V was shortened by 2 bases and J by 2 bases, with 10 bases between the two germline ends. This CDR3 is CASSLDQANYGYTF. The CDR3 bases are TGTGCCAGCAGCTTAGATCAGGCGAACTATGGCTACACCTTC.

The chain recombines TRBV11-2 with TRBJ1-1; 9 bases align to TRBD1. The CDR3 consists of 14 residues. Looked up from germline, CDR1 is SGHAT and CDR2 is FQNNGV. The junction had 5 bases not matched to a gene; V was cut back by 5 bases and J by 4 bases. CDR3: CASSVDRGATEAFF. The CDR3, as DNA: TGTGCCAGCAGCGTTGACAGGGGGGCCACTGAAGCTTTCTTT.

The V gene is TRBV25-1, the J gene TRBJ1-1; D is uncertain. Trimming left V 3 bases short and J 3 bases short, with 17 bases between. Per germline, CDR1 MGHDK and CDR2 SYGVNS. The CDR3 covers 16 residues. CDR3 amino acids: CASSESSGRSDTEAFF. The CDR3 DNA reads as TGTGCCAGCAGTGAGTCGAGTGGGAGGTCGGACACTGAAGCTTTCTTT. Combining the CDR3 with reference TRBV25-1 and TRBJ1-1 gives the whole variable domain EADIYQTPRYLVIGTGKKITLECSQTMGHDKMYWYQQDPGMELHLIHYSYGVNSTEKGDLSSESTVSRIRTEHFPLTLESARPSHTSQYLCASSESSGRSDTEAFFGQGTRLTVV.

This sequence joins TRBV5-1 and TRBJ2-7, with 9 bases matching TRBD1. V lost 4 bases to trimming and J lost 4 bases; unmatched junction nucleotides: 6. This CDR3 has 14 residues. CDR1 and CDR2 from the germline V gene are SGHRS and YFSETQ. CDR3 sequence: CASSQVTGGYEQYF. CDR3 bases: TGCGCCAGCAGCCAGGTGACAGGGGGATACGAGCAGTACTTC. Complete variable domain (other parts from reference TRBV5-1 and TRBJ2-7): KAGVTQTPRYLIKTRGQQVTLSCSPISGHRSVSWYQQTPGQGLQFLFEYFSETQRNKGNFPGRFSGRQFSNSRSEMNVSTLELGDSALYLCASSQVTGGYEQYFGPGTRLTVT.

This clone showed up just once. The chain combines TRBV6-4 with TRBJ1-6; 9 bases agree with TRBD1. With 1 base clipped from V and 10 bases from J, the junction kept 5 bases outside the gene matches. The CDR3 covers 15 residues. Looked up from germline, CDR1 is MRHNA and CDR2 is SNTAGT. For the CDR3, the DNA is TGTGCCAGCAGTGACTGGGGACAGGGAGGATCACCCCTCCACTTT. Translating it yields CASSDWGQGGSPLHF.

The chain uses TRBV7-2 and TRBJ2-5; 8 bases are a match to TRBD2. CDR3 size: 14 residues. With V trimmed by 8 bases and J by 5 bases, 10 bases remained unmatched. The V gene's germline CDR1 is SGHTA and CDR2 FQGNSA. CDR3 coding DNA: TGTGCCAGCTCCGGGCGGGGGGCCTGGGAGACCCAGTACTTC. It encodes CASSGRGAWETQYF. Full variable domain (rest looked up from reference TRBV7-2 and TRBJ2-5): GAGVSQSPSNKVTEKGKDVELRCDPISGHTALYWYRQSLGQGLEFLIYFQGNSAPDKSGLPSDRFSAERTGGSVSTLTIQRTQQEDSAVYLCASSGRGAWETQYFGPGTRLLVL.